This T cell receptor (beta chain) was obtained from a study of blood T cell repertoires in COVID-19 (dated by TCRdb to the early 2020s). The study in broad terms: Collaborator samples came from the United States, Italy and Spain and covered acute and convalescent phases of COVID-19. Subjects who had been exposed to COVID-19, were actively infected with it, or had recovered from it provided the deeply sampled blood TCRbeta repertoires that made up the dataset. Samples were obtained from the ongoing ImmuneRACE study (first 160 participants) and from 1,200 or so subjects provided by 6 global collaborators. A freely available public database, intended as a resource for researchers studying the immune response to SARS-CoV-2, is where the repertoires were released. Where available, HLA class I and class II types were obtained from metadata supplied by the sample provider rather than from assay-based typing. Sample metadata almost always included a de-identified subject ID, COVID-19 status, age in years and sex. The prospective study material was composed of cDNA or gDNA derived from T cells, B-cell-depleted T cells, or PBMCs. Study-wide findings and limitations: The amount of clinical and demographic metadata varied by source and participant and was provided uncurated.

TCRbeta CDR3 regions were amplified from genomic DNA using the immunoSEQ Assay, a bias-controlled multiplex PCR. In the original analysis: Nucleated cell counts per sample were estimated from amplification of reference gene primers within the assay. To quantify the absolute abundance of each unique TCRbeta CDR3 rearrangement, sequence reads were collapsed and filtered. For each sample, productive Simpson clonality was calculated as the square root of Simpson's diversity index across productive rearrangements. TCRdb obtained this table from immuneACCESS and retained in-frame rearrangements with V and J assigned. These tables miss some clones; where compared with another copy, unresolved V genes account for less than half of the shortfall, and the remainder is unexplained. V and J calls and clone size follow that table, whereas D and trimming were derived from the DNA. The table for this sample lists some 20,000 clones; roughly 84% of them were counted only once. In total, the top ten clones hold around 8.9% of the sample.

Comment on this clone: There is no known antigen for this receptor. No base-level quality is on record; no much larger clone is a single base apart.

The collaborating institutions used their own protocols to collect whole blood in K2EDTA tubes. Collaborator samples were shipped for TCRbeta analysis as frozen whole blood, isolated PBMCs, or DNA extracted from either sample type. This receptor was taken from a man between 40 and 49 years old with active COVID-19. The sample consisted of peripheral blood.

The CDR3 here reads CASSSWGRQETQYF. The nucleotides read TGTGCCAGCAGCTCTTGGGGCAGACAAGAGACCCAGTACTTC. Recombination joined TRBV5-8 with TRBJ2-5; the D gene is perhaps TRBD1, on 5 matching bases. Looking up the germline V gene yields CDR1 SGHTS and CDR2 YDEGEE. The CDR3 numbers 14 residues from cysteine through phenylalanine. Solely the CDR3 DNA is kept, with 42 bases framed from the first base. V loses 3 bases of germline sequence and J loses 2 bases, and the interval between the two ends is 11 bases.